This T cell receptor beta chain was recovered during a study of T-cell memory formation after mild COVID-19. Study information: Largely donor-specific TCR clusters were found.

The study's findings and limits: Pre-infection memory harbored some responding clones, suggesting cross-reactive memory joined. Most CD4+ clones that shrank were in CM and EM, while CD8+ ones turned up in EMRA. Clones shrinking between day 15 and 85 showed a balanced CD4/CD8 split, and those that grew later tilted toward CD4+.

Concerning this clonotype: As yet, its antigen is unknown.

Each CDR3 protein gets one entry after TCRdb re-called the 5' RACE reads with MiXCR. The sample has under 300,000 distinct CDR3 sequences, over 9% seen once; the top ten hold approximately 20%. V was shortened by 0 bases and J by 5 bases, with 7 bases between the two germline ends. The CDR3 is 14 residues long. Germline lookup yields CDR1 SGHTA and CDR2 FQGTGA. V and J are TRBV7-3 and TRBJ2-2; D is undetermined. Sequencing was performed on PBMCs or a T cell subset sorted from them (not recorded which). The source is a man younger than 35 who had mild COVID-19 (a few samples of this study predate the infection). Cell type and time point are not known. CDR3 DNA sequence: TGTGCCAGCAGCTTAACATCCCCTACCGGGGAGCTGTTTTTT. Amino acids: CASSLTSPTGELFF.